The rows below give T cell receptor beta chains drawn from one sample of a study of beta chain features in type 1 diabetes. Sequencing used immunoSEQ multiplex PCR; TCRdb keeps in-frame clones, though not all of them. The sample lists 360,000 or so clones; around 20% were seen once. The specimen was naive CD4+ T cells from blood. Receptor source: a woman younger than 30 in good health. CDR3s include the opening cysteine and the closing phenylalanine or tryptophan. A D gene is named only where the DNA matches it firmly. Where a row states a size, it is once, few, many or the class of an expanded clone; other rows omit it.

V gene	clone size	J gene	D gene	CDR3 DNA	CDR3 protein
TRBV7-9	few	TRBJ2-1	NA	TGTGCCAGCAGCCCTAAAGGACAGGAGCAGTTCTTC	CASSPKGQEQFF
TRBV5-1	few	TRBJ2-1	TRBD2	TGCGCCAGCAGCTTGGCCCCGACTAGCGGGGGGGGGCAGTTCTTC	CASSLAPTSGGGQFF
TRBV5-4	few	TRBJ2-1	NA	TGTGCCAGCAGACCGGGGGGCGGTCCGCTATACAATGAGCAGTTCTTC	CASRPGGGPLYNEQFF
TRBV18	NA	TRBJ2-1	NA	TGTGCCAGCTCCCCTATGGAGGGGGCAAATGGTAACAATGAGCAGTTCTTC	CASSPMEGANGNNEQFF
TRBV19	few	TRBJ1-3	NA	TGTGCCAGTACCGCCCGGCGGGGCTCTGGAAACACCATATATTTT	CASTARRGSGNTIYF
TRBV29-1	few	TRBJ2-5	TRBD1	TGCAGCGTGGAGGACAGGGCGTACCAAGAGACCCAGTACTTC	CSVEDRAYQETQYF
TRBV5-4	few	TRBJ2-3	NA	TGTGCCAGCAGCCCTCGGGACACCACAGATACGCAGTATTTT	CASSPRDTTDTQYF
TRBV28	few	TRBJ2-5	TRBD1	TGTGCCAGCAGTGCGGCGACGACAGGGAAACAGACCCAGTACTTC	CASSAATTGKQTQYF
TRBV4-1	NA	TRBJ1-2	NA	TGCGCCAGCAGCCACCTCGGGCGGGCTGCTAACTATGGCTACACCTTC	CASSHLGRAANYGYTF
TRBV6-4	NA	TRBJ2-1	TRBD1	TGTGCCAGCAGTGGACAGGGGGCAGGTGAGCAGTTCTTC	CASSGQGAGEQFF
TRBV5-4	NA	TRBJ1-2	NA	TGTGCCAGCAGCTTGTCAGGGAACTATGGCTACACCTTC	CASSLSGNYGYTF
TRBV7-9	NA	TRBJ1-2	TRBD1	TGTGCCAGCAGTCCAGGACAGGGGATGGACTATGGCTACACCTTC	CASSPGQGMDYGYTF
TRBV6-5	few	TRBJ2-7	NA	TGTGCCAGCAAGGGGCAGGCGACTTTATCCTACGAGCAGTACTTC	CASKGQATLSYEQYF
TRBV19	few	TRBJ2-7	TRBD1	TGTGCCAGTAGTCGACCGGGACAGGGGTTCTACGAGCAGTACTTC	CASSRPGQGFYEQYF
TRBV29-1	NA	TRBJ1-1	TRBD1	TGCAGCGTGACAGGGCGGGGGAACACTGAAGCTTTCTTT	CSVTGRGNTEAFF
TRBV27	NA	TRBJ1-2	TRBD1	TGTGCCAGCAGTCTGCGGACAGGAGCCTATGGCTACACCTTC	CASSLRTGAYGYTF
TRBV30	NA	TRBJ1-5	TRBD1	TGTGCCTGGAGTACAGGGGGCAATCAGCCCCAGCATTTT	CAWSTGGNQPQHF
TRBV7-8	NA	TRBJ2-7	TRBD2	TGTGCCAGCAGCTCCCGTAGCGGGAGGGGATACGAGCAGTACTTC	CASSSRSGRGYEQYF
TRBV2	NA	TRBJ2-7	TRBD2	TGTGCCAGCAGGCCTCTAGCGGGAGATCCTGGCGAGCAGTACTTC	CASRPLAGDPGEQYF
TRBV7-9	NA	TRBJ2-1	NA	TGTGCCAGCAGTTCGGAGCTCCAGCGTAGGTACAATGAGCAGTTCTTC	CASSSELQRRYNEQFF
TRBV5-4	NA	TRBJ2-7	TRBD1	TGTGCCAGCAGCTTTAAGGGGACAGACATCTACGAGCAGTACTTC	CASSFKGTDIYEQYF
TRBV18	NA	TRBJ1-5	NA	TGTGCCAGCTCACCAGGAGAGGGCCTTGGGCCCCAGCATTTT	CASSPGEGLGPQHF
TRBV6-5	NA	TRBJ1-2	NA	TGTGCCAGCAGTTACTCGAAGGGGTACTATGGCTACACCTTC	CASSYSKGYYGYTF
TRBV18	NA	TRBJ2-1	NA	TGTGCCAGCTCCCCGGGGGAGAGAAGCAATGAGCAGTTCTTC	CASSPGERSNEQFF
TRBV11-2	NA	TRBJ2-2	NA	TGTGCCAGCAGAAGGGTGGGACAACGAACCGGGGAGCTGTTTTTT	CASRRVGQRTGELFF
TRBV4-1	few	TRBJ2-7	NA	TGCGCCAGCAGCCAACTAATGGTGTCCTACGAGCAGTACTTC	CASSQLMVSYEQYF
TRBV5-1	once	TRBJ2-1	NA	TGCGCCAGCAGCTTGGGTGCGGGGAATGAGCAGTTCTTC	CASSLGAGNEQFF
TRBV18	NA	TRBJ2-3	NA	TGTGCCAGCTCACCACCGTCGGTGCTCACAGATACGCAGTATTTT	CASSPPSVLTDTQYF
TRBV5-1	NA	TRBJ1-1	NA	TGCGCCAGCAGCCCAGGACAGAGAAACACTGAAGCTTTCTTT	CASSPGQRNTEAFF